The rows below give T cell receptor beta chains drawn from one sample of a study of naive and memory T cell subsets. A single record per CDR3 protein comes from TCRdb applying MiXCR to the UMI-ligation and nested PCR reads. The sample lists more than 100,000 distinct CDR3 sequences, just over 35% occurring once. Sequenced input: central memory CD4+ T cells from blood. These receptor sequences come from a human donor in good health. The CDR3 runs from the conserved cysteine through the conserved F or W. Fields, in order: clone size, J gene, V gene, D gene, CDR3 DNA, CDR3 protein. D genes are given only for firm matches. Clone size is shown for a subset of rows, as once, few, many or a class of expanded clone.

>-|TRBJ2-3|TRBV4-1|TRBD1
TGCGCCAGCAGCCAAGTTTTCTCAGGGACAGGGGACGGAGATACGCAGTATTTT
CASSQVFSGTGDGDTQYF
>-|TRBJ2-7|TRBV14|-
TGTGCCAGCAGCCTAGATATAGGCAGGTCCTACGAGCAGTACTTC
CASSLDIGRSYEQYF
>-|TRBJ2-7|TRBV2|TRBD1
TGTGCCAGCAGTCGGACAGGCGTTGAGCAGTACTTC
CASSRTGVEQYF
>-|TRBJ1-1|TRBV7-8|-
TGTGCCAGCAGCTTAGCCAAGACGGTTAACACTGAAGCTTTCTTT
CASSLAKTVNTEAFF
>many|TRBJ2-1|TRBV20-1|TRBD2
TGCAGTGCGCCAGTTTGGACTAGCGGTCTCGGCTCCTACAATGAGCAGTTCTTC
CSAPVWTSGLGSYNEQFF
>-|TRBJ2-7|TRBV7-9|TRBD1
TGTGCCAGCAGCTTAGCTCGGGACAGGGGTTACGAGCAGTACTTC
CASSLARDRGYEQYF
>few|TRBJ2-3|TRBV20-1|-
TGCAGTGCTAGAGATCCCGTGATAGCTAGCACAGATACGCAGTATTTT
CSARDPVIASTDTQYF
>medium-sized|TRBJ2-1|TRBV12-3/TRBV12-4|-
TGTGCCAGCAGCCGGATTACAGGGTCGGATGAGAAGTTCTTC
CASSRITGSDEKFF
>-|TRBJ2-3|TRBV11-2|-
TGTGCCAGCAGAGCAGGGGTGGCAGATACGCAGTATTTT
CASRAGVADTQYF
>-|TRBJ2-1|TRBV11-2|TRBD2
TGTGCCAGCAGCGGAAGGGGCTCGGGAGGGCCCGGCTACAATGAGCAGTTCTTC
CASSGRGSGGPGYNEQFF
>few|TRBJ1-2|TRBV28|TRBD1
TGTGCCAGCAGTATCACAGGGGCTTATGGCTACACCTTC
CASSITGAYGYTF
>-|TRBJ2-7|TRBV28|-
TGTGCCAGCAGTTTAAGTTCGTGGAATTGGTCCTACGAGCAGTACTTC
CASSLSSWNWSYEQYF
>-|TRBJ2-1|TRBV28|-
TGTGCCAGCAGTTTAGAGAACAGGGTTGAGCAGTTCTTC
CASSLENRVEQFF
>-|TRBJ2-1|TRBV9|TRBD2
TGTGCCAGCAGCGTAGATTTGGGACTAGCGGGTTACAATGAGCAGTTCTTC
CASSVDLGLAGYNEQFF
>few|TRBJ2-7|TRBV28|-
TGTGCCAGCAGTCTTCCCCTCACGACAAAACCCTACGAGCAGTACTTC
CASSLPLTTKPYEQYF
>few|TRBJ2-5|TRBV19|-
TGTGCCAGTAGTATCGGACTCCCCAATGGAGGAGAGACCCAGTACTTC
CASSIGLPNGGETQYF
>-|TRBJ2-3|TRBV7-6|TRBD2
TGTGCCAGCAGCTCCACTGGCCTAGCGGGAGTATCAGATACGCAGTATTTT
CASSSTGLAGVSDTQYF
>-|TRBJ2-2|TRBV5-1|TRBD1
TGCGCCAGTGGGGGGACAGGGAGCACCGGGGAGCTGTTTTTT
CASGGTGSTGELFF
>-|TRBJ2-1|TRBV10-2|TRBD2
TGCGCCAGCAAAGGGTCAGCGGGAGCAAGTGAGCAGTTCTTC
CASKGSAGASEQFF
>-|TRBJ2-7|TRBV7-2|-
TGTGCCAGCAGCTTATCACCGGAGCAATACGAGCAGTACTTC
CASSLSPEQYEQYF
>-|TRBJ2-5|TRBV10-2|TRBD2
TGCGCCAGCAGGTTAGCGGGCCAAGAGACCCAGTACTTC
CASRLAGQETQYF
>-|TRBJ2-1|TRBV2|TRBD2
TGTGCCAGCCAAACCCTAGCGGGAGCTTGGAATGAGCAGTTCTTC
CASQTLAGAWNEQFF
>few|TRBJ2-1|TRBV29-1|-
TGCAGCGTCCATAAACCCTTCGCCGATGAGCAGTTCTTC
CSVHKPFADEQFF
>once|TRBJ2-3|TRBV5-1|TRBD1
TGCGCCAGCAGCTTCGACCCGGGACAGGGCTCAGATACGCAGTATTTT
CASSFDPGQGSDTQYF
>-|TRBJ2-7|TRBV25-1|TRBD1
TGTGCCAGCAGTGAAAACCGGGGGACAGGGGCCAGGTACGAGCAGTACTTC
CASSENRGTGARYEQYF
>-|TRBJ1-5|TRBV2|-
TGTGCCAGCAAAGATCAGGGAACCGACTATCAGCCCCAGCATTTT
CASKDQGTDYQPQHF
>many|TRBJ1-2|TRBV14|-
TGTGCCAGCAGCCAAGATGTAGGACGGAACTATGGCTACACCTTC
CASSQDVGRNYGYTF
>few|TRBJ2-7|TRBV18|-
TGTGCCAGCTCACCAAGGCAAAACTCCTACGAGCAGTACTTC
CASSPRQNSYEQYF
>-|TRBJ2-5|TRBV10-3|-
TGTGCCTCTTCTGTACGAGGAGGAGAAGAGACCCAGTACTTC
CASSVRGGEETQYF
>few|TRBJ2-1|TRBV10-3|-
TGTGCCATCAGTGAGTCGAAGCGGACTATCGACAATGAGCAGTTCTTC
CAISESKRTIDNEQFF
>-|TRBJ2-3|TRBV4-2|-
TGTGCCAGCAGCCAAGCGTCAGTCACGCCAACTACAGATACGCAGTATTTT
CASSQASVTPTTDTQYF
>-|TRBJ2-7|TRBV4-2|-
TGTGCCAGCAGCCAAGATGGGCGCAAAGAGCAGTACTTC
CASSQDGRKEQYF
>-|TRBJ2-2|TRBV5-1|TRBD1
TGCGCCAGCAGCCCGCCGGACAGGGAAATCACCGGGGAGCTGTTTTTT
CASSPPDREITGELFF
>-|TRBJ2-5|TRBV14|TRBD1
TGTGCCAGCAGTACTACCGGGACAGGGGTTGGAGAGACCCAGTACTTC
CASSTTGTGVGETQYF
>-|TRBJ2-2|TRBV24-1|TRBD1
TGTGCCACCAGTGACCCGGGACAGGCGAACGAGGAGCTGTTTTTT
CATSDPGQANEELFF
>-|TRBJ2-2|TRBV6-5|-
TGTGCCAGCAGTCGATTAGACAGTTTAAACACCGGGGAGCTGTTTTTT
CASSRLDSLNTGELFF
>-|TRBJ2-7|TRBV5-1|-
TGCGCCAGCAGCTTGGAATCGGGAACCTACGAGCAGTACTTC
CASSLESGTYEQYF
>-|TRBJ1-2|TRBV20-1|-
TGCAGTGCTAGAGATCCGGAGCACTATGGCTACACCTTC
CSARDPEHYGYTF
>few|TRBJ2-4|TRBV27|-
TGTGCCAGCAGTAGAGAGAGGGCCAAAAACATTCAGTACTTC
CASSRERAKNIQYF
>-|TRBJ2-7|TRBV6-1|-
TGTGCCAGCAGGACAACCGGCCGCGGACAAGGATCCTACGAGCAGTACTTC
CASRTTGRGQGSYEQYF
>few|TRBJ1-5|TRBV12-3/TRBV12-4|TRBD1
TGTGCCAGCAGCGGACAGGGGAGTCAGCCCCAGCATTTT
CASSGQGSQPQHF
>-|TRBJ2-3|TRBV7-8|TRBD2
TGTGCCAGCACCAGTACTAGCGGAGTCACAGATACGCAGTATTTT
CASTSTSGVTDTQYF
>-|TRBJ1-2|TRBV28|-
TGTGCCAGCGGGATCGTAGCTAACTATGGCTACACCTTC
CASGIVANYGYTF
>-|TRBJ2-1|TRBV30|TRBD2
TGTGCCTGGTCGGCTAGCGGGAGACGGAATGAGCAGTTCTTC
CAWSASGRRNEQFF
>-|TRBJ1-6|TRBV20-1|-
TGCAGTGCTAGTGACTTCGGGGGACCCGCTTCCAATTCACCCCTCCACTTT
CSASDFGGPASNSPLHF
>few|TRBJ2-5|TRBV29-1|TRBD1
TGCAGCGTTAGACAGGGGGGAGAGACCCAGTACTTC
CSVRQGGETQYF